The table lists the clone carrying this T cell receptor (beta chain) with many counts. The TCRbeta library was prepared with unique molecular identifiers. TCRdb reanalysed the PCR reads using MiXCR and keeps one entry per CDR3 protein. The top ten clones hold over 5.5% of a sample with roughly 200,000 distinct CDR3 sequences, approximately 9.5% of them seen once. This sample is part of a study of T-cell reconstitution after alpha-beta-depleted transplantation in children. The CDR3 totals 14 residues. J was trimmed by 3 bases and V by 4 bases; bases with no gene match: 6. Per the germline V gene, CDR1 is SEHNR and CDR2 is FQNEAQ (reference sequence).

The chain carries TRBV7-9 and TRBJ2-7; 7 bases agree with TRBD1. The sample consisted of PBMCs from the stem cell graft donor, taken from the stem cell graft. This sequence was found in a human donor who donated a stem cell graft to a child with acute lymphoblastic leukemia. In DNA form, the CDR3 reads TGTGCCAGCAGCTCCGGGACAGTCTTCTACGAGCAGTACTTC. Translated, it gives CASSSGTVFYEQYF.